One and the same sample provided the 20 T cell receptor beta chains below, sequenced in a study of blood T cell repertoires in COVID-19. The assay was immunoSEQ multiplex PCR, and TCRdb's table has in-frame clones only and misses some. The sample shows approximately 110,000 clones, about 74% of them seen only once. The sample consisted of peripheral blood. All receptors come from an elderly man with COVID-19, enrolled during active disease.

The rearrangement uses TRBV5-1 and TRBJ1-1, with D possibly being TRBD1 (6 bases). The V end was cut by 4 bases, the J end by 5 bases, with 18 bases between. The CDR3 covers 15 residues. Germline lookup yields CDR1 SGHRS and CDR2 YFSETQ. The CDR3 loop is CASSTEQGRGTEAFF. DNA of the CDR3: TGCGCCAGCAGCACTGAACAGGGAAGGGGGACTGAAGCTTTCTTT.

The chain is built from TRBV15 and TRBJ2-5; tentative D call: TRBD1 (5 bases). Trimming stripped 1 base from V and 6 bases from J, with 15 bases between. Germline CDR1 is LNHNV and CDR2 is YYDKDF (reference sequence). The CDR3 is 15 amino acids. Here the CDR3 DNA reads TGTGCCACCAGCAGAGTAGAACAGGTCCCCAAGACCCAGTACTTC. Its translation is CATSRVEQVPKTQYF.

This clone was detected only once. The V call is TRBV29-1, the J call TRBJ2-5, with 8 nucleotides matching TRBD1. Per germline, CDR1 SQVTM and CDR2 ANQGSEA. The V and J ends lost 6 bases and 5 bases, in that order; junction bases with no gene match: 11. The CDR3 covers 14 residues. The CDR3 reads CSVEAGGVGETQYF. CDR3 nucleotide sequence: TGCAGCGTCGAGGCAGGGGGCGTTGGGGAGACCCAGTACTTC. The full variable domain, with the rest looked up from reference TRBV29-1 and TRBJ2-5, is SAVISQKPSRDICQRGTSLTIQCQVDSQVTMMFWYRQQPGQSLTLIATANQGSEATYESGFVIDKFPISRPNLTFSTLTVSNMSPEDSSIYLCSVEAGGVGETQYFGPGTRLLVL.

The chain links TRBV28 to TRBJ2-2; D call uncertain. The CDR3 runs to 14 residues. Germline lookup yields CDR1 MDHEN and CDR2 SYDVKM. With 6 bases removed from V and 4 bases from J, the gap between germline ends came to 12 bases. CDR3 sequence: CASRNSAVTGELFF. CDR3 DNA: TGTGCCAGCAGGAACTCGGCGGTCACCGGGGAGCTGTTTTTT.

This clone has only a few counts. The chain is built from TRBV12-1 and TRBJ2-4; the D call TRBD2 from the table was never checked on the DNA. TRBV12-1 is a pseudogene segment. The CDR3 is 17 residues long. The CDR3 nucleotides read TGTGCCAGCAGTTGGGACTCCGCCCATATAGCCAAAAACATTCAGTACTTC. The encoded protein is CASSWDSAHIAKNIQYF.

At least ten counts were recorded for this clone. The CDR3 nucleotides are TGTGCCAGCAGTCCCTTTGGCGAAGAAAGGCGCAGGTCTCATGGCTACACCTTC. Translated, it gives CASSPFGEERRRSHGYTF. J is TRBJ1-2 and V is TRBV28; D unclear. Germline V gene data show CDR1 as MDHEN and CDR2 as SYDVKM. The CDR3 spans 18 residues. V lost 5 bases and J lost 6, with 28 bases in between.

This clone was observed a single time. The J gene is TRBJ2-7, the V gene TRBV14; TRBD1 might be the D (6 bases). CDR3 length: 12 amino acids. V lost 5 bases, J lost 4 bases, and 9 bases lay in between. The germline V gene encodes CDR1 SGHDN and CDR2 FVKESK. The CDR3: CASSSQGYEQYF. In DNA form, the CDR3 reads TGTGCCAGCAGCTCCCAGGGGTACGAGCAGTACTTC.

The chain couples TRBV20-1 to TRBJ2-1, with D possibly TRBD1 on 6 matching bases. From germline, CDR1 is DFQATT and CDR2 SNEGSKA (reference sequence). The CDR3 extends over 16 amino acids. V lost 3 bases and J lost 5, with 20 bases in between. CDR3: CSASRSGVQGNNEQFF. The CDR3 bases are TGCAGTGCTAGTCGGAGTGGGGTGCAGGGGAACAATGAGCAGTTCTTC.

J is TRBJ2-7 and V is TRBV28; no firm D call. Trimming removed 5 bases at V and 0 bases at J, with 5 bases between. There are 12 residues in the CDR3. Per the germline V gene, CDR1 is MDHEN and CDR2 is SYDVKM. The CDR3 DNA reads TGTGCCAGCAGTGTCGGCTCCTACGAGCAGTACTTC. Translated, it gives CASSVGSYEQYF.

V and J are TRBV5-1 and TRBJ1-3; TRBD1 aligns across 7 bases. The CDR3 is 15 amino acids. Looked up from germline, CDR1 is SGHRS and CDR2 is YFSETQ. V trimming: 0 bases; J trimming: 4 bases; junction bases outside the gene matches: 4. CDR3 in DNA: TGCGCCAGCAGCTTGGGACAGGGCTTCGGAAACACCATATATTTT. This translates into CASSLGQGFGNTIYF. Complete variable domain (other parts from reference TRBV5-1 and TRBJ1-3): KAGVTQTPRYLIKTRGQQVTLSCSPISGHRSVSWYQQTPGQGLQFLFEYFSETQRNKGNFPGRFSGRQFSNSRSEMNVSTLELGDSALYLCASSLGQGFGNTIYFGEGSWLTVV.

The V and J genes are TRBV10-3 and TRBJ1-6; 11 bases map to TRBD1. The length of the CDR3 is 15 residues. Germline CDR1 and CDR2: ENHRY and SYGVKD. V shed 5 bases, J shed 7 bases, and the junction held 4 bases outside the gene matches. The CDR3 bases are TGTGCCATCAGTAACGGACAGGGGGCGAATTCACCCCTCCACTTT. Its translation is CAISNGQGANSPLHF.

The gene calls are TRBV1 and TRBJ2-3; no DNA check was done on the table's D call, TRBD1. TRBV1 is termed a pseudogene. The CDR3 sequence is 13 residues long. DNA of the CDR3: TGCACCAGCAGCCAGGGACAGCCAGATACGCAGTATTTT. Its translation: CTSSQGQPDTQYF.

The gene calls are TRBV9 and TRBJ1-3; 7 nucleotides match TRBD1. This CDR3 comprises 18 residues. Germline V gives CDR1 SGDLS, CDR2 YYNGEE. J was trimmed by 0 bases and V by 4 bases; bases with no gene match: 13. In DNA, the CDR3 is TGTGCCAGCAGCCTCCACCTATCAGGGGGTAGCTCTGGAAACACCATATATTTT. Protein sequence: CASSLHLSGGSSGNTIYF.

This chain links TRBV25-1 with TRBJ2-1; 13 bases are a match to TRBD2. J was trimmed by 6 bases and V by 3 bases; bases with no gene match: 5. CDR1 and CDR2 (germline): MGHDK, SYGVNS. This CDR3 is 16 amino acids long. The CDR3 DNA follows: TGTGCCAGCAGTGAGCCCGGGACTAGCGGGATCAATGAGCAGTTCTTC. Amino acid sequence: CASSEPGTSGINEQFF. The complete variable domain, with remaining parts taken from reference TRBV25-1 and TRBJ2-1, reads EADIYQTPRYLVIGTGKKITLECSQTMGHDKMYWYQQDPGMELHLIHYSYGVNSTEKGDLSSESTVSRIRTEHFPLTLESARPSHTSQYLCASSEPGTSGINEQFFGPGTRLTVL.

This clone was detected a few times. The chain couples TRBV27 to TRBJ2-3; maybe TRBD2 (6 bases). This CDR3 has 16 residues. V was clipped by 3 bases and J by 0 bases, with 13 bases between them. The germline V gene has CDR1 MNHEY and CDR2 SMNVEV (reference sequence). The CDR3 loop is CASSFGVGTSTDTQYF. The CDR3 DNA is TGTGCCAGCAGTTTCGGAGTAGGGACTAGCACAGATACGCAGTATTTT.

The rearrangement uses TRBV2 and TRBJ1-4; D possibly corresponds to TRBD1 (6 bases). Per the germline V gene, CDR1 is SNHLY and CDR2 is FYNNEI. The ends were cut back, 7 bases at V and 7 bases at J, with 16 bases in the middle. The CDR3 covers 14 residues. The CDR3 region is CASTAGDWGEKLFF. DNA for the CDR3: TGTGCCAGCACGGCAGGGGATTGGGGTGAAAAACTGTTTTTT.

The chain is built from TRBV28 and TRBJ2-1; 11 positions match TRBD2. This CDR3 contains 16 residues. V lost 4 bases, J lost 6 bases, and 8 bases stayed unmatched. Germline V lookup: CDR1 MDHEN, CDR2 SYDVKM. CDR3 sequence reads: CASSSPGLAVGNEQFF. CDR3 DNA: TGTGCCAGCAGTTCCCCGGGACTAGCGGTCGGCAATGAGCAGTTCTTC.

The chain uses TRBV5-1 and TRBJ1-4; D is unresolved. Germline CDR1 and CDR2: SGHRS and YFSETQ. The CDR3 spans 15 residues. The ends were cut back, 4 bases at V and 2 bases at J, with 12 bases in the middle. The CDR3 region is CASSGGPGTNEKLFF. The CDR3 DNA sequence: TGCGCCAGCAGCGGAGGTCCGGGGACTAATGAAAAACTGTTTTTT. The variable domain in full, completed from reference TRBV5-1 and TRBJ1-4, reads KAGVTQTPRYLIKTRGQQVTLSCSPISGHRSVSWYQQTPGQGLQFLFEYFSETQRNKGNFPGRFSGRQFSNSRSEMNVSTLELGDSALYLCASSGGPGTNEKLFFGSGTQLSVL.

This sequence joins TRBV11-2 and TRBJ2-6; TRBD1 agrees at 8 bases. In germline, CDR1 is SGHAT, CDR2 FQNNGV. Trimming removed 5 bases from V and 11 bases from J; junction bases left unmatched: 5. The CDR3 extends over 13 amino acids. CDR3 nucleotides: TGTGCCAGCAGCCTTATGGGACAGGACGTCCTGACTTTC. Translating it yields CASSLMGQDVLTF.

This chain connects TRBV6-5 to TRBJ2-3; a weak D match, TRBD2 (6 bases). V dropped 4 bases and J dropped 1 base, with 9 bases sitting between them. CDR3 length: 14 residues. Looked up from germline, CDR1 is MNHEY and CDR2 is SVGAGI. The CDR3 here is CASSFSGGTDTQYF. In DNA form, the CDR3 reads TGTGCCAGCAGTTTTAGCGGCGGCACAGATACGCAGTATTTT.